The T cell receptor (beta chain) described here comes from a study of cytomegalovirus exposure and HLA in healthy donors. Study context: Among the approximately 400 genotyped donors, 81% were placed in the Caucasian-associated ancestry cluster. Study conclusions and caveats: In a later analysis, DRB1 alleles had the most associated TCRs; HLA-C alleles the fewest.

CDR3 length: 16 residues. Germline assignment: CDR1 MNHEY and CDR2 SMNVEV (reference sequence). Trimming cost V 4 bases and J 1 base, with 16 bases left between them. The PCR used 60 Vbeta and 13 Jbeta primers. The assay was immunoSEQ multiplex PCR, and TCRdb's table has in-frame clones only and misses some. Among about 140,000 clones listed, almost 85% were seen once. About this clone: Its antigen is unknown.

The chain combines TRBV27 with TRBJ1-1, with D perhaps TRBD1 (6 bases). The clonotype originates from a man aged 30 to 39 in good health and CMV-seropositive. The specimen was PBMCs. CDR3 region: CASSSRDKISNTEAFF. The CDR3 bases are TGTGCCAGCAGTTCCCGGGACAAGATATCGAACACTGAAGCTTTCTTT.